This T cell receptor beta chain is drawn from a study of Graves' ophthalmopathy and Graves' hyperthyroidism. The CDR3 covers 14 residues. Germline CDR1 and CDR2: MNHEY and SVGAGI. V was shortened by 2 bases and J by 5 bases, with 12 bases between the two germline ends. Moderately to severely active ophthalmopathy under 3 months, CAS at least 3, NOSPECS at least 4. The PBMC fraction was derived from less than 11 ml of fresh peripheral blood. Study results and limitations: Sensitivity reached 87.88% and specificity about 80% for a 13-signature model separating ophthalmopathy from stable hyperthyroidism. Also, most clonotypes expanded in the thyroid above 0.001 frequency appeared in blood.

The TCR beta CDR3 regions underwent amplification from RNA transcripts. Investigators did first-round RT-PCR with HTBI primers, then second-round multiplex PCR. Each CDR3 protein is one row after TCRdb ran MiXCR on the multiplex PCR reads. The sample includes under 350,000 distinct CDR3 sequences, about 17% seen only once; the top ten take about 12%. This clonotype has ten or more counts. Its target is unknown. This clonotype was obtained from an adult man with Graves' ophthalmopathy. The sequencing input was peripheral blood. The J gene is TRBJ1-1, the V gene TRBV6-5; tentatively, D is TRBD1 (6 bases). The CDR3 reads CASSYPGRGTEAFF. The CDR3 DNA reads TGTGCCAGCAGTTACCCGGGAAGGGGGACTGAAGCTTTCTTT.